This TCR beta chain was obtained from a study of T cell changes during pregnancy in multiple sclerosis. The table came from immunoSEQ multiplex PCR; TCRdb's copy has only in-frame clones and leaves some out. Of 20,000 to 25,000 clones listed, roughly 91% are singletons. The V end was cut by 2 bases, the J end by 2 bases, with 11 bases between. CDR1 is SEHNR, CDR2 FQNEAQ, per germline (reference sequence). This CDR3 region has 15 residues. The sample in question was CD8+ T cells from peripheral blood mononuclear cells, obtained in the first trimester of pregnancy. The rearrangement uses TRBV7-9 and TRBJ2-3; TRBD2 is a possible D gene (5 bases). The clonotype originates from a female donor with multiple sclerosis, enrolled in a pregnancy study. CDR3 sequence reads: CASSLTEGYTDTQYF. CDR3 DNA: TGTGCCAGCAGCTTAACTGAGGGCTACACAGATACGCAGTATTTT.